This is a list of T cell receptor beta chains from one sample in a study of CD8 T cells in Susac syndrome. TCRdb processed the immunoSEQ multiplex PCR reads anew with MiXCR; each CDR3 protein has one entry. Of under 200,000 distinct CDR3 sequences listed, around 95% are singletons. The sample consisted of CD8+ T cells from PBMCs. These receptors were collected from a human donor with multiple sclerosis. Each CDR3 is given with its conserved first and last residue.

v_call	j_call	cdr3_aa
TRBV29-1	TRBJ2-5	CSADRRGIGETQYF
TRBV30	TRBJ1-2	CAWSFTGDGYTF
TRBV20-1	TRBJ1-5	CSARDLDRGPPQHF
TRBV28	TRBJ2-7	CASSLSVTSGDLEQYF
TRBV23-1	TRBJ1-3	CASSPTDTSSGNTIYF
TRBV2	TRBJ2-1	CASSMSPGLNEQFF
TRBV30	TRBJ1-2	CAWRGKGLGYTF
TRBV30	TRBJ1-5	CAWSVDGTQPQHF
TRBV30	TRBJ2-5	CAWRGKDSQETQYF
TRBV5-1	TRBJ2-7	CASSFPGQGYEQYF
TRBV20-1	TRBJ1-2	CSARVIGVGYGYTF
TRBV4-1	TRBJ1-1	CASSQIFDFGMDTEAFF
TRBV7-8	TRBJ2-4	CASSDDGALAKNIQYF
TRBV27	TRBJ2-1	CASSRETGSYNEQFF
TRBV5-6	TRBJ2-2	CASSPGSSGGSHTGELFF
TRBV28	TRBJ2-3	CASSLLAGAPYTDTQYF
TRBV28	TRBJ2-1	CASRGLAGANEQFF
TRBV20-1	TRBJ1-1	CSAREQIGTEAFF
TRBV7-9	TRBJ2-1	CASSLLSGRANEQFF
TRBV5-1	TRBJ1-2	CASSLAGFYGYTF
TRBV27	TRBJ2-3	CASSWLAGGQTDTQYF
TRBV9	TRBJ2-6	CASSVDPKQGGANVLTF
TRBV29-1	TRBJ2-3	CSVEDRDRGKTDTQYF
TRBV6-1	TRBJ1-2	CASSGTGGLLGYTF
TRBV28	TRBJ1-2	CASSLDSGSGYTF
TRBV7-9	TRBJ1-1	CASSLDRDVEAFF
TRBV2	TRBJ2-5	CASSDGAGEWTQYF
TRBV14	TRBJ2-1	CASSLKSGSYNEQFF
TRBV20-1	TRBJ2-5	CSARDDRGTGETQYF
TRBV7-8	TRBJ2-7	CASSEGLAAYEQYF
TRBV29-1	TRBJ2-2	CSVTGRAGELFF
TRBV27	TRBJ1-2	CASSLSRGGYGYTF
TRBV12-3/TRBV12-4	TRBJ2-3	CASSQGFSTDTQYF
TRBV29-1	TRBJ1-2	CSVWTGNYGYTF
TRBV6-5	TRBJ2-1	CASSSLRRGGNEQFF
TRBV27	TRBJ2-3	CASSSDTDTQYF
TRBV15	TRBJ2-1	CATKRESINNEQFF
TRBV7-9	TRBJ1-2	CASSLGGPNYGYTF
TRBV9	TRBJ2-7	CASSPTDSPYEQYF
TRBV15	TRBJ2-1	CATSRDPAGTGYNEQFF
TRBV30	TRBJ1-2	CARRDRDLYGYTF
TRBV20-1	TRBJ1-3	CSGTSGNTIYF
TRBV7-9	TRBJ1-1	CASSPRERAEAFF
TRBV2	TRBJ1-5	CASTPSGADQPQHF
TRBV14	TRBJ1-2	CASSPTPYGYTF
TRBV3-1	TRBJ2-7	CASSQDWQGEQYF
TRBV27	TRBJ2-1	CASRYGPREQFF
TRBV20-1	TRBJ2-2	CSARVPDTGELFF
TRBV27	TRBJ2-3	CASSSLADPGTDTQYF
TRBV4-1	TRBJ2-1	CASSQYLAGPNNEQFF
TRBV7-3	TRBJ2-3	CASRAGGYTDTQYF
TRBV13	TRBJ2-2	CASSTYTGELFF
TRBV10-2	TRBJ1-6	CASRGYNSPLHF